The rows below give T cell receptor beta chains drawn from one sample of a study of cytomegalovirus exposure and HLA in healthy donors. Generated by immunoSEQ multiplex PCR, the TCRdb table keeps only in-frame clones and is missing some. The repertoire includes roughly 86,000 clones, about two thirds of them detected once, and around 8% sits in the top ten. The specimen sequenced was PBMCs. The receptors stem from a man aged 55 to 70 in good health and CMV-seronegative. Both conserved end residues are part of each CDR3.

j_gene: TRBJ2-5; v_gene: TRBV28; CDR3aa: CASSFSGTAETQYF
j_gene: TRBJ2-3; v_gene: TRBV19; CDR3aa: CASRSGRGSTDTQYF
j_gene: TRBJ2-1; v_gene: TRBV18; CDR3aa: CASSSTLAGGPSEQFF
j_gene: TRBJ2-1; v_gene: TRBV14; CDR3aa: CASSQARLDFTSGRAFGGNEQFF
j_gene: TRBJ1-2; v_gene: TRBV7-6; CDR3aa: CASSLDRVGGYTF
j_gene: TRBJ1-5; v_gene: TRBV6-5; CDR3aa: CASSTGGYSNQPQHF
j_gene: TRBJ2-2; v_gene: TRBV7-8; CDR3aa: CASSYLSGPNTGELFF
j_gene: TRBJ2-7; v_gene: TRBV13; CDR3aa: CASSLGRSGQGLFYEQYF
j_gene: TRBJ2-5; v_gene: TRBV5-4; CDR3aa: CASSLGGRDRPELNF
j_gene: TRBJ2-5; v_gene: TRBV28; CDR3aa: CASGRGTSGSYRETQYF
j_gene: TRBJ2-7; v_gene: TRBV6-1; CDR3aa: CASRTSGRAYEQYF
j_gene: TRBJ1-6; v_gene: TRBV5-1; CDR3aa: CASSLGGQGRSPLHF
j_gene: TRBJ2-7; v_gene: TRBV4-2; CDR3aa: CASSQAGAYEQYF
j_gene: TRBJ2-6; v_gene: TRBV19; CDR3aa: CASQGGNAPGANVLTF
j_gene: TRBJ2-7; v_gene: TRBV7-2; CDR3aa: CASKTGLVSDEQYF
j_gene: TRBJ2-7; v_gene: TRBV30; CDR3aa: CAWSVQGSSYEQYF
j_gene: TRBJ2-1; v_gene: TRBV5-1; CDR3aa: CASSVTGHPYNEQFF
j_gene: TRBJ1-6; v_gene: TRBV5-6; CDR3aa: CASSSVAGGSSPLHF
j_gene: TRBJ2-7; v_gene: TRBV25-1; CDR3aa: CASSERREESYEQYF
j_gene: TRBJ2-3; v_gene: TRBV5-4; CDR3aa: CASSLRLAGFTDTQYF
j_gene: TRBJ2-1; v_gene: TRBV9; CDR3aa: CASSVDGGAHNEQFF
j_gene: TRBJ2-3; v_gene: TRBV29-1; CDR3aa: CSVRDSTDTQYF
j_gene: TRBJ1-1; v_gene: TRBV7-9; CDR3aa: CASSFSGQGAQTEAFF
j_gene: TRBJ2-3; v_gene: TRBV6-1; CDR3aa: CASTRVLAGVDTQYF
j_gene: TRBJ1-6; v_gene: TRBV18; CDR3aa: CASSPQITDRESPLHF
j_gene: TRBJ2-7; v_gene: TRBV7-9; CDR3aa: CASSARDRGPYEQYF
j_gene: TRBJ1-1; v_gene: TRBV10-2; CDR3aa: CASRRRDSEAFF
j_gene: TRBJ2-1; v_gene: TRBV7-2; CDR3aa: CASSLALENEQFF
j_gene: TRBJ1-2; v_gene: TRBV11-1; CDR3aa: CASSLAPTGDGYTF
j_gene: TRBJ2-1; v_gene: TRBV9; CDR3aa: CASSVSGSPGNEQFF
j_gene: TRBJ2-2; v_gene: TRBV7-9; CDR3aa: CASSLRGTDRGTGELFF
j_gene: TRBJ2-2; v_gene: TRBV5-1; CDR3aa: CASRELSNTGELFF
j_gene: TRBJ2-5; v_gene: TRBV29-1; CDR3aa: CSVGRTGGGETQYF
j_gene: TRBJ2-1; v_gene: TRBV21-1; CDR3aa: CASSKALGLAANNEQFF
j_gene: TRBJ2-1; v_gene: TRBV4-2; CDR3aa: CASSQALAGDYNEQFF
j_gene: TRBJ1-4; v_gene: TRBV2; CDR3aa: CASSEGTGNEKLFF
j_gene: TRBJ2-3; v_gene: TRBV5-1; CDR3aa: CASSLEWTVPTDTQYF
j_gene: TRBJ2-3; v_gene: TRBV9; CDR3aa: CASSVRGLASDTQYF
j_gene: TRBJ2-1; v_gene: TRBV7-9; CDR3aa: CSSTHTFATLGSEEVEQFF
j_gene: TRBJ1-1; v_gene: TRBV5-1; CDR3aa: CASSQTTGGRGTEAFF
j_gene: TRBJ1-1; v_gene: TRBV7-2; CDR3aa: CASSQGEDTEAFF
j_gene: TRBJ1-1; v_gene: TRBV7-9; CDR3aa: CASTGSWDREQLNTEAFF
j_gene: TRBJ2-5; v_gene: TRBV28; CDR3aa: CASMASGRAFQETQYF
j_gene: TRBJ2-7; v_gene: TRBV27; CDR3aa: CASSLRQSYEQYF
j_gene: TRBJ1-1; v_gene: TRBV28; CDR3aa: CASWEGGTEAFF
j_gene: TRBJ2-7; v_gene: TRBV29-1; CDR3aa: CSVRQSIGTSGVSYERYF
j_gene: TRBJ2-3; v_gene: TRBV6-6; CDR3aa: CASSPGTRDLQAQYF
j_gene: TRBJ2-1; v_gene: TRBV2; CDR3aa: CASSPSGSRNEQFF
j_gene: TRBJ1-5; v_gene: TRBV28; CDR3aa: CASSLFGGSYSNQPQHF
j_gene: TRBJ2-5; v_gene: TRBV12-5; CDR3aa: CASVKGGLQETQYF
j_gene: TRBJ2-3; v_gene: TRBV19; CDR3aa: CASSAGTAGFTQYF